This T cell receptor (beta chain) stems from a study of lymphopenia after photon versus proton radiotherapy. Findings of the study overall: Better survival with proton therapy was suggested as possible, not demonstrated.

After removal of 5 bases from V and 2 bases from J, the junction contained 7 bases not matched to a gene. This CDR3 has 15 amino acids. Per the germline V gene, CDR1 is SEHNR and CDR2 is FQNEAQ (reference sequence). This table comes from immunoSEQ multiplex PCR, and its TCRdb copy is limited to in-frame clones, with some not included. The data hold tens of thousands of clones, with approximately 86% observed a single time. Turning to this clone: Its antigen is undetermined.

The rearrangement joins TRBV7-9 to TRBJ2-7; 9 bases line up with TRBD1. The sample in question was peripheral blood, obtained from a patient treated with photon-based radiotherapy. This sequence originates from a man aged 35-49 years with gastric cancer. This chain's CDR3 is CASSGWTGVTYEQYF. The CDR3 DNA follows: TGTGCCAGCAGCGGCTGGACAGGGGTCACCTACGAGCAGTACTTC.